Below, 31 T cell receptor beta chains from the same sample are listed, as sequenced in a study of early T cells in non-severe SARS-CoV-2 infection. Via MiXCR, TCRdb re-called the 5' RACE reads, giving one row per CDR3 protein. The sample lists approximately 70,000 distinct CDR3 sequences; approximately 13% were seen once. Sequencing input: whole blood. These receptors were collected from an adult who was a healthcare worker with PCR-confirmed SARS-CoV-2 infection or an uninfected control (not recorded which).

In its sample, this clonotype was seen many times. V usage is TRBV9 and J usage is TRBJ2-3; D is undetermined. The CDR3 runs 14 residues. Trimming took off 0 bases at V and 5 bases at J, with 10 bases between the two ends. Germline-derived CDR1 and CDR2 are SGDLS and YYNGEE. In nucleotides, the CDR3 is TGTGCCAGCAGCGTAGGTCTTAAGAAAGATACGCAGTATTTT. Amino acid sequence: CASSVGLKKDTQYF.

This clonotype was counted once. The chain couples TRBV7-2 to TRBJ2-3; a weak D match, TRBD1 (6 bases). The CDR3 totals 15 residues. CDR1 and CDR2 (germline): SGHTA, FQGNSA. V was cut by 6 bases and J by 0 bases, with 13 bases left in between. The CDR3 region has the DNA TGTGCCAGCAGGTCGGGCAGGGGAAGCACAGATACGCAGTATTTT. This codes for CASRSGRGSTDTQYF.

This clonotype was counted many times. This chain connects TRBV19 to TRBJ1-4, with 7 bases lining up with TRBD1. The CDR3 has 13 residues. Per germline, CDR1 LNHDA and CDR2 SQIVND (reference sequence). The V gene end was trimmed by 3 bases and the J gene end by 7 bases; junction bases not matched to a gene: 2. The CDR3: CASSIGQAEKLFF. DNA for the CDR3: TGTGCCAGTAGTATTGGACAGGCTGAAAAACTGTTTTTT.

This clonotype has at least ten counts. J is TRBJ2-5 and V is TRBV7-3, with D perhaps matching TRBD2 (6 bases). Germline V gene sequence: CDR1 SGHTA, CDR2 FQGTGA. The CDR3 extends over 14 amino acids. Trimming stripped 1 base from V and 5 bases from J, with 11 bases between. CDR3 bases: TGTGCCAGCAGCTTAAGCGGGGTCGGGGAGACCCAGTACTTC. This codes for CASSLSGVGETQYF.

This clonotype showed up just a few times. This chain's CDR3 is CSATPRLVRETQYF. Written as DNA, the CDR3 is TGCAGCGCTACCCCCAGACTAGTTCGAGAGACCCAGTACTTC. The rearrangement uses TRBV29-1 and TRBJ2-5; D perhaps matches TRBD2 (6 bases). The V and J ends lost 7 bases and 4 bases respectively, with 19 bases between them. This CDR3 comprises 14 residues. CDR1 is SQVTM, CDR2 ANQGSEA, per germline.

This clonotype has more than one count but fewer than ten. The chain has TRBV5-1 and TRBJ2-3, with D possibly called TRBD1 or TRBD2 (6 bases each). CDR3 length: 15 residues. V was pared by 0 bases and J by 2 bases, with 10 bases between. Germline values: CDR1 SGHRS, CDR2 YFSETQ. In DNA form, the CDR3 reads TGCGCCAGCAGCTTGGATAGGGGGGTCACAGATACGCAGTATTTT. Its protein product is CASSLDRGVTDTQYF.

The rearrangement uses TRBV29-1 and TRBJ1-4; TRBD1 is a possible D gene (5 bases). Trimming removed 4 bases from V and 8 bases from J, with 5 bases in between. The CDR3 spans 10 residues. Germline CDR1 is SQVTM and CDR2 is ANQGSEA. The CDR3 bases are TGCAGCGTTGGGGGGGAAAAACTGTTTTTT. As protein: CSVGGEKLFF.

The V and J genes are TRBV29-1 and TRBJ2-7; 9 bases are a match to TRBD1. J lost 0 bases, V lost 7 bases, and 4 bases had no gene match. Germline-derived CDR1 and CDR2 are SQVTM and ANQGSEA. The CDR3 is 13 residues long. The CDR3 spells CSATGGSSYEQYF. CDR3 DNA sequence: TGCAGCGCGACAGGGGGAAGCTCCTACGAGCAGTACTTC.

In this sample, this clonotype turned up many times. V is TRBV5-1 and J is TRBJ2-1; D might be TRBD2 (6 bases). Germline V CDR1 and CDR2: SGHRS, YFSETQ. The V and J ends lost 0 bases and 7 bases respectively, with 11 bases between them. The CDR3 has 14 residues. The CDR3 DNA is TGCGCCAGCAGCTTGGTGGGCGGGGTGAATGAGCAGTTCTTC. This encodes CASSLVGGVNEQFF.

This clonotype was seen a handful of times. This chain joins TRBV19 and TRBJ1-1; D perhaps matches TRBD1 (6 bases). V was pared by 7 bases and J by 1 base, with 10 bases between. The CDR3 is 13 amino acids. Germline V gene data show CDR1 as LNHDA and CDR2 as SQIVND (reference sequence). The chain's CDR3 is CASTGTSNTEAFF. The CDR3, as DNA: TGTGCCAGTACCGGGACATCGAACACTGAAGCTTTCTTT.

The table lists this clonotype with many counts. The rearrangement joins TRBV29-1 to TRBJ1-1; weak D call: TRBD1 (6 bases). The CDR3 runs 13 residues. V was clipped by 6 bases and J by 0 bases, with 11 bases between them. Germline CDR1 is SQVTM and CDR2 is ANQGSEA. Here the CDR3 reads CSVPGQLNTEAFF. In DNA, the CDR3 is TGCAGCGTACCGGGACAATTGAACACTGAAGCTTTCTTT.

This clonotype turned up a few times. The V gene is TRBV9, the J gene TRBJ1-1; D gene ambiguous. V lost 0 bases and J 5 bases, leaving 11 bases between the germline ends. In germline, CDR1 is SGDLS, CDR2 YYNGEE. The CDR3 has 14 residues. The CDR3 is CASSVAEGRTEAFF. CDR3 in DNA: TGTGCCAGCAGCGTAGCGGAGGGAAGGACTGAAGCTTTCTTT.

This clonotype occurred many times. This chain uses TRBV10-3 with TRBJ2-1; 10 bases are a match to TRBD2. This CDR3 spans 15 amino acids. Germline lookup yields CDR1 ENHRY and CDR2 SYGVKD. J was trimmed by 9 bases and V by 0 bases; bases with no gene match: 5. CDR3 region: CAISESQREGGEQFF. The CDR3 DNA reads TGTGCCATCAGTGAGTCCCAGCGGGAGGGCGGTGAGCAGTTCTTC.

In this sample, this clonotype turned up many times. The chain recombines TRBV29-1 with TRBJ2-1; D call uncertain. The germline V and J ends were trimmed by 4 bases and 5 bases, with 3 bases remaining between them. The CDR3 is made up of 10 amino acids. The germline CDR1 and CDR2 sequences are SQVTM and ANQGSEA. The chain's CDR3 is CSVGNNEQFF. DNA of the CDR3: TGCAGCGTTGGAAACAATGAGCAGTTCTTC.

This chain connects TRBV7-8 to TRBJ2-7, with TRBD1 matching 10 bases. Germline CDR1 is SGHVS and CDR2 is FQNEAQ. The V segment lost 5 bases and the J segment 3 bases; nucleotides outside the gene matches: 7. The length of the CDR3 is 15 residues. The CDR3 region is CASSATDRGNYEQYF. CDR3 DNA: TGTGCCAGCAGCGCCACGGACAGGGGGAACTACGAGCAGTACTTC.

This clonotype has just a few counts. The genes are TRBV5-6 and TRBJ1-1; D is ambiguous. The germline V gene encodes CDR1 SGHDT and CDR2 YYEEEE. CDR3 length: 13 amino acids. Deletions cut 0 bases from V and 8 bases from J, with 11 bases between. CDR3 DNA sequence: TGTGCCAGCAGCTTGGAATTATTAGGGGAAGCTTTCTTT. Its protein is CASSLELLGEAFF.

This clonotype was seen only a few times. The J gene is TRBJ2-3, the V gene TRBV6-2 or TRBV6-3; 7 bases are a match to TRBD2. The germline CDR1 and CDR2 sequences are MNHEY and SVGEGT. The CDR3 extends over 16 amino acids. V shed 2 bases and J 5 bases; nucleotides not matched to a gene: 10. The CDR3 sequence is CASSYGPTAGRDTQYF. The CDR3 nucleotides are TGTGCCAGCAGTTACGGTCCTACAGCGGGGAGAGATACGCAGTATTTT.

V usage is TRBV6-6 and J usage is TRBJ1-3; D ambiguous. The CDR3 is 15 residues long. V shed 0 bases and J shed 1 base, with 7 bases lying between them. The V gene's germline CDR1 is MNHNY and CDR2 SVGAGI (reference sequence). CDR3 nucleotide sequence: TGTGCCAGCAGTTACTCGCCCGAATCTGGAAACACCATATATTTT. Residues: CASSYSPESGNTIYF.

This clonotype has at least ten counts. The chain links TRBV7-9 to TRBJ1-4, with TRBD1 as a possible D gene (5 bases). With 6 bases removed from V and 8 bases from J, the gap between germline ends came to 19 bases. This CDR3 has 15 residues. Germline lookup yields CDR1 SEHNR and CDR2 FQNEAQ (reference sequence). CDR3 region: CASRPAGTAGEKLFF. Here the CDR3 DNA reads TGTGCCAGCAGACCGGCAGGGACGGCTGGCGAAAAACTGTTTTTT.

This clonotype has a count of ten or more. The gene calls are TRBV18 and TRBJ2-1; TRBD2 agrees at 7 bases. CDR3 length: 17 residues. V was clipped by 0 bases and J by 0 bases; unmatched bases: 5. Per the germline V gene, CDR1 is KGHSH and CDR2 is LQKENI. CDR3 sequence reads: CASSPPVGGSSYNEQFF. The CDR3 DNA follows: TGTGCCAGCTCACCACCCGTCGGCGGGAGCTCCTACAATGAGCAGTTCTTC. The entire variable domain, with the rest obtained from reference TRBV18 and TRBJ2-1, is as follows: NAGVMQNPRHLVRRRGQEARLRCSPMKGHSHVYWYRQLPEEGLKFMVYLQKENIIDESGMPKERFSAEFPKEGPSILRIQQVVRGDSAAYFCASSPPVGGSSYNEQFFGPGTRLTVL.

V is TRBV12-5 and J is TRBJ1-2; D unresolved. Germline-derived CDR1 and CDR2 are LGHNT and FRNRAP. Trimming removed 2 bases at V and 7 bases at J, with 8 bases between. This CDR3 has 12 residues. Here the CDR3 reads CASGLKTGGYTF. The CDR3 DNA sequence: TGTGCTAGTGGTTTGAAGACCGGTGGCTACACCTTC.

This clonotype was counted a few times. This chain uses TRBV2 with TRBJ1-1; the match to TRBD1 covers 8 bases. The germline gives CDR1 SNHLY, CDR2 FYNNEI. The CDR3 runs to 12 residues. V dropped 6 bases and J dropped 6; count of bases not matched to a gene: 3. The CDR3 sequence: CASRGRGPEAFF. CDR3 nucleotides: TGTGCCAGCAGAGGCAGGGGGCCTGAAGCTTTCTTT.

The chain employs TRBV19 and TRBJ2-2; either TRBD1 or TRBD2 may fit D (6 bases each). Looked up from germline, CDR1 is LNHDA and CDR2 is SQIVND (reference sequence). CDR3 size: 12 residues. V lost 9 bases, J lost 5 bases, and 10 bases lay in between. CDR3 residues: CASRGLTGELFF. Written as DNA, the CDR3 is TGTGCCAGCCGGGGGCTTACCGGGGAGCTGTTTTTT. Combining the CDR3 with reference TRBV19 and TRBJ2-2 gives the whole variable domain DGGITQSPKYLFRKEGQNVTLSCEQNLNHDAMYWYRQDPGQGLRLIYYSQIVNDFQKGDIAEGYSVSREKKESFPLTVTSAQKNPTAFYLCASRGLTGELFFGEGSRLTVL.

This chain connects TRBV25-1 to TRBJ2-1; D gene ambiguous. Trimming shortened V by 1 base and J by 9 bases, and 10 bases separated the two germline ends. The germline gives CDR1 MGHDK, CDR2 SYGVNS. The CDR3 is 13 residues long. CDR3 DNA: TGTGCCAGCAGTGAATCTCTATGGGGTGAGCAGTTCTTC. Protein sequence: CASSESLWGEQFF.

Ten or more counts support this clonotype. The J gene is TRBJ1-1, the V gene TRBV5-1; 9 bases agree with TRBD1. V shed 2 bases, J shed 5 bases, and the junction held 7 bases outside the gene matches. Germline values: CDR1 SGHRS, CDR2 YFSETQ. The CDR3 is 15 amino acids. This CDR3 is CASSFNTGGWTEAFF. CDR3 nucleotide sequence: TGCGCCAGCAGCTTTAATACAGGGGGCTGGACTGAAGCTTTCTTT. Complete variable domain (other parts from reference TRBV5-1 and TRBJ1-1): KAGVTQTPRYLIKTRGQQVTLSCSPISGHRSVSWYQQTPGQGLQFLFEYFSETQRNKGNFPGRFSGRQFSNSRSEMNVSTLELGDSALYLCASSFNTGGWTEAFFGQGTRLTVV.

This clonotype was observed a single time. V and J are TRBV27 and TRBJ2-7; 9 bases align to TRBD1. This CDR3 is built from 15 residues. Trimming removed 6 bases from V and 3 bases from J; junction bases left unmatched: 9. Germline CDR1 is MNHEY and CDR2 is SMNVEV (reference sequence). This chain's CDR3 is CASRSYRDRVYEQYF. The CDR3 bases are TGTGCCAGCAGGAGTTACCGGGACAGGGTCTACGAGCAGTACTTC.

This clonotype was counted ten times or more. V is TRBV6-5 and J is TRBJ2-3; D call uncertain. Germline V lookup: CDR1 MNHEY, CDR2 SVGAGI. The ends were cut back, 0 bases at V and 2 bases at J, with 9 bases in the middle. The CDR3 is 15 residues long. This CDR3 reads CASSYSRSSTDTQYF. Written as DNA, the CDR3 is TGTGCCAGCAGTTACTCGAGATCTTCCACAGATACGCAGTATTTT.

The sample holds a few counts of this clonotype. The chain is built from TRBV4-2 and TRBJ1-5; 11 bases fit TRBD1. The CDR3 contains 16 residues. CDR1 is LGHNA, CDR2 YNFKEQ, per germline. J lost 4 bases, V lost 8 bases, and 10 bases had no gene match. The CDR3 sequence is CASSRTGGPTNQPQHF. CDR3 nucleotides: TGTGCCAGCTCTCGGACAGGGGGCCCTACTAATCAGCCCCAGCATTTT.

This clonotype was seen more than once but under ten times. The chain is built from TRBV19 and TRBJ2-5, with unresolved D. Germline lookup yields CDR1 LNHDA and CDR2 SQIVND (reference sequence). Trimming shortened V by 4 bases and J by 3 bases, and 9 bases separated the two germline ends. The CDR3 is 13 residues long. The CDR3 reads CASSTRRKETQYF. The CDR3 bases are TGTGCCAGTAGTACTCGGCGGAAAGAGACCCAGTACTTC.

This chain uses TRBV20-1 with TRBJ1-3; 10 bases fit TRBD1. The CDR3 contains 15 residues. The ends lost 0 bases at V and 8 bases at J; junction bases unmatched: 7. CDR1 DFQATT and CDR2 SNEGSKA come from the germline V gene (reference sequence). The DNA of the CDR3 is TGCAGTGCTAGAGAAGGCAGGACAGGGGGTTACACCATATATTTT. Its translation is CSAREGRTGGYTIYF.

This clonotype showed up many times. The chain links TRBV12-2 to TRBJ1-3; whether TRBD1, the table's D call, matches the DNA was not checked. TRBV12-2 is listed as a pseudogene. The CDR3 sequence is 18 residues long. CDR3 in amino acids: CASRSLDSLNTSGNTIYF. Here the CDR3 DNA reads TGTGCAAGTCGCTCTCTCGACAGCCTTAATACCTCTGGAAACACCATATATTTT.